The 4 T cell receptor beta chains presented below share a single source sample, sequenced in a study of cytomegalovirus exposure and HLA in healthy donors. It was with 60 Vbeta and 13 Jbeta primers that the PCR ran. The repertoire was sequenced with immunoSEQ multiplex PCR; TCRdb's copy has only in-frame clones and lacks some. Of about 190,000 clones listed, roughly four fifths were seen once; the top ten hold around 3.2%. The source material was PBMCs. The receptors stem from a woman aged 30 to 39 in good health and CMV-seropositive.

This chain connects TRBV6-1 to TRBJ2-7; the match to TRBD2 covers 11 bases. In germline, CDR1 is MNHNS, CDR2 SASEGT. J was trimmed by 0 bases and V by 5 bases; bases with no gene match: 3. This CDR3 region has 15 residues. The CDR3 nucleotides read TGTGCCAGCAGTCCTACTAGCGGGAGCTCCTACGAGCAGTACTTC. It encodes CASSPTSGSSYEQYF.

The rearrangement joins TRBV27 to TRBJ2-3, with 7 bases lining up with TRBD2. This CDR3 is 13 amino acids long. In germline, CDR1 is MNHEY, CDR2 SMNVEV (reference sequence). V lost 5 bases to trimming and J lost 6 bases; unmatched junction nucleotides: 5. The CDR3 DNA is TGTGCCAGCAGTCGGACTAGTTTGGATACGCAGTATTTT. Protein sequence: CASSRTSLDTQYF.

This clone came up a few times. The chain employs TRBV5-1 and TRBJ2-7; the match to TRBD1 covers 9 bases. The V and J ends lost 1 base and 5 bases, in that order; junction bases with no gene match: 4. This CDR3 is 14 amino acids long. Germline assignment: CDR1 SGHRS and CDR2 YFSETQ. The CDR3 loop is CASSLRTGVDEQYF. The CDR3 DNA reads as TGCGCCAGCAGCTTGCGGACAGGGGTCGACGAGCAGTACTTC.

In its sample, this clone was seen once. The chain uses TRBV15 and TRBJ2-2; 14 bases are shared with TRBD2. The CDR3 has 19 amino acids. Looked up from germline, CDR1 is LNHNV and CDR2 is YYDKDF (reference sequence). The junction had 4 bases not matched to a gene; V was cut back by 0 bases and J by 1 base. The CDR3 sequence: CATSREGGLAGENTGELFF. The DNA of the CDR3 is TGTGCCACCAGCAGAGAGGGGGGACTAGCGGGAGAGAACACCGGGGAGCTGTTTTTT.